This is a list of T cell receptor beta chains from one sample in a study of T cell repertoires in cytomegalovirus infection. TCRdb re-analysed the reads in MiXCR, keeping a single row per CDR3 protein. Here the sample spans 700,000 to 950,000 distinct CDR3 sequences, approximately 29% being singletons. Their target antigens are unknown. The material was cultured CD8+ T cells from PBMCs, obtained from culture after CMV antigen stimulation. These receptors came from a human donor in good health (CMV status not recorded). Some clones in this sample may be carry-over from other donors' samples. Both conserved end residues are part of each CDR3. The order of the fields is clone size, V gene, J gene, D gene, CDR3 protein, CDR3 DNA. A D gene is named only where the DNA matches it firmly. Clone size is stated in some rows and not others, as once, few, many or a class when expanded.

NA	TRBV12-3/TRBV12-4	TRBJ1-2	NA	CASSTFGGAWDYGYTF	TGTGCCAGCAGCACCTTCGGAGGGGCCTGGGACTATGGCTACACCTTC
few	TRBV6-5	TRBJ1-5	NA	CASTAFVGGRLDQPQHF	TGTGCCAGCACCGCCTTTGTGGGAGGGCGGTTAGATCAGCCCCAGCATTTT
NA	TRBV20-1	TRBJ2-3	TRBD1	CSASKQGVPDTQYF	TGCAGTGCTAGTAAACAGGGGGTGCCAGATACGCAGTATTTT
NA	TRBV27	TRBJ2-2	NA	CASIGEGELFF	TGTGCCAGCATTGGGGAAGGGGAGCTGTTTTTT
NA	TRBV27	TRBJ1-5	NA	CASSLLGLGQPQHF	TGTGCCAGCAGTTTGTTGGGATTAGGGCAGCCCCAGCATTTT
NA	TRBV27	TRBJ2-7	TRBD2	CASSGGGSPDYEQYF	TGTGCCAGCTCCGGGGGGGGGAGTCCAGATTACGAGCAGTACTTC
NA	TRBV19	TRBJ2-1	NA	CASSSTTPGIEQFF	TGTGCCAGTAGTTCTACAACGCCAGGGATCGAGCAGTTCTTC
many	TRBV7-7	TRBJ2-1	TRBD1	CASSAWGQGGYNEQFF	TGTGCTAGCAGCGCTTGGGGACAGGGGGGCTACAATGAGCAGTTCTTC
many	TRBV6-1	TRBJ2-1	NA	CASSFQGGGNEQFF	TGTGCCAGCAGTTTTCAGGGTGGAGGGAATGAGCAGTTCTTC
few	TRBV6-6	TRBJ1-5	NA	CASSSGREANQPQHF	TGTGCCAGCAGTTCCGGCAGGGAAGCCAATCAGCCCCAGCATTTT
many	TRBV7-9	TRBJ1-5	TRBD1	CASSLAEDRDQPQHF	TGTGCCAGCAGCTTAGCGGAGGACAGGGATCAGCCCCAGCATTTT
few	TRBV7-6	TRBJ2-5	TRBD2	CASSLAGTSGGRETQYF	TGTGCCAGCAGCTTGGCCGGGACTAGCGGGGGGCGGGAGACCCAGTACTTC
few	TRBV6-2/TRBV6-3	TRBJ2-2	NA	CASSYSPYRRKITGELFF	TGTGCCAGCAGTTACTCGCCATATAGAAGGAAAATCACCGGGGAGCTGTTTTTT
few	TRBV7-6	TRBJ2-2	NA	CASSPGGGRVTGELFF	TGTGCCAGCAGCCCCGGAGGGGGCCGGGTCACCGGGGAGCTGTTTTTT
few	TRBV27	TRBJ1-2	NA	CASGMAGKGGYTF	TGTGCCAGCGGGATGGCCGGGAAAGGAGGCTACACCTTC
NA	TRBV7-9	TRBJ1-4	NA	CASSLVVGLNTKIEKLFF	TGTGCCAGCAGCTTAGTAGTGGGACTTAATACGAAGATTGAAAAACTGTTTTTT
NA	TRBV6-5	TRBJ1-5	NA	CASSYGSGRAQHF	TGTGCCAGCAGTTACGGGTCCGGCAGGGCCCAGCATTTT
many	TRBV7-7	TRBJ2-1	NA	CASSLGRATYNEQFF	TGTGCTAGCAGCTTAGGCAGGGCCACCTACAATGAGCAGTTCTTC
many	TRBV27	TRBJ2-5	NA	CASSLGEDQETQYF	TGTGCCAGCAGTTTGGGGGAGGACCAAGAGACCCAGTACTTC
NA	TRBV10-3	TRBJ1-1	NA	CAIMAEGTEAFF	TGTGCCATCATGGCAGAGGGAACTGAAGCTTTCTTT
NA	TRBV12-3/TRBV12-4	TRBJ2-7	NA	CASSPGPGNEQYF	TGTGCCAGCAGCCCGGGGCCAGGTAACGAGCAGTACTTC
many	TRBV7-6	TRBJ2-3	TRBD2	CASSLMAGGLSTDTQYF	TGTGCCAGCAGCTTAATGGCGGGGGGTTTAAGCACAGATACGCAGTATTTT
few	TRBV10-3	TRBJ1-2	NA	CALEWQAVDYGYTF	TGTGCCTTGGAATGGCAGGCGGTTGACTATGGCTACACCTTC
NA	TRBV6-2/TRBV6-3	TRBJ2-1	NA	CASSYGLDRQFF	TGTGCCAGCAGTTACGGGCTCGACCGGCAGTTCTTC
NA	TRBV20-1	TRBJ2-5	NA	CSAHKGFTTAQETQYF	TGCAGTGCCCACAAAGGGTTTACCACGGCCCAAGAGACCCAGTACTTC
NA	TRBV27	TRBJ1-5	NA	CASSLYRASNQPQHF	TGTGCCAGCAGTTTATATCGAGCTAGCAATCAGCCCCAGCATTTT
few	TRBV7-6	TRBJ2-2	NA	CASSSGQSNTGELFF	TGTGCCAGCAGCTCGGGACAATCGAACACCGGGGAGCTGTTTTTT
many	TRBV7-2	TRBJ2-3	NA	CASSEGTSTDTQYF	TGTGCCAGCAGTGAAGGGACTAGCACAGATACGCAGTATTTT
NA	TRBV11-2	TRBJ2-3	TRBD1	CASSSRTGGSDTQYF	TGTGCCAGCAGCTCAAGGACAGGGGGTTCCGATACGCAGTATTTT
NA	TRBV16	TRBJ1-2	NA	CASSQSVDYGYTF	TGTGCCAGCAGCCAATCGGTGGACTATGGCTACACCTTC
NA	TRBV6-2/TRBV6-3	TRBJ2-1	TRBD1	CASSLTGYPDNEQFF	TGTGCCAGCAGTTTGACAGGGTACCCCGACAATGAGCAGTTCTTC
NA	TRBV14	TRBJ1-1	NA	CASSPIAGSYTEAFF	TGTGCCAGCAGCCCTATAGCCGGGAGCTACACTGAAGCTTTCTTT
few	TRBV7-6	TRBJ1-2	NA	CASSLVIRDGYGYTF	TGTGCCAGCAGCTTAGTCATCAGGGACGGCTATGGCTACACCTTC
few	TRBV7-9	TRBJ1-6	NA	CASSPVHGLHF	TGTGCCAGCAGCCCTGTTCACGGGCTCCACTTT
few	TRBV7-3	TRBJ2-1	TRBD2	CASSLAGGARNEQFF	TGTGCCAGCAGCTTAGCGGGGGGGGCCAGGAATGAGCAGTTCTTC
NA	TRBV7-9	TRBJ1-2	TRBD1	CASSLRDRGKYYGYTF	TGTGCCAGCAGCCTACGGGACAGGGGGAAATACTATGGCTACACCTTC
NA	TRBV6-1	TRBJ1-5	NA	CASSEDVRVRQPQHF	TGTGCCAGCAGTGAAGACGTGAGGGTAAGGCAGCCCCAGCATTTT
many	TRBV7-2	TRBJ2-7	TRBD2	CASSSTGGAYEQYF	TGTGCCAGCAGCTCTACCGGGGGGGCCTACGAGCAGTACTTC
many	TRBV6-2/TRBV6-3	TRBJ1-1	NA	CASSYSEGSGTEAFF	TGTGCCAGCAGTTACTCGGAAGGATCGGGCACTGAAGCTTTCTTT
NA	TRBV7-9	TRBJ1-2	NA	CASSPVAYGYTF	TGTGCCAGCAGCCCTGTGGCCTATGGCTACACCTTC
few	TRBV5-5	TRBJ2-2	NA	CASNDVTGTSVTNTGELFF	TGTGCCAGCAACGATGTCACCGGGACATCGGTTACGAACACCGGGGAGCTGTTTTTT
NA	TRBV12-5	TRBJ2-7	NA	CASGLSTGTEQYF	TGTGCTAGTGGTTTATCCACAGGGACCGAGCAGTACTTC
NA	TRBV27	TRBJ1-5	TRBD1	CASSFGGQGGQPQHF	TGTGCCAGCAGTTTTGGGGGACAGGGAGGCCAGCCCCAGCATTTT